Listed below are T cell receptor beta chains from one sample, sequenced in a study of blood T cell repertoires in COVID-19. Data came from immunoSEQ multiplex PCR; TCRdb stores just in-frame clones and leaves some out. The data contain 350,000 or so clones, about nine tenths of them singletons. The source material was PBMCs or T cells enriched from blood (not recorded which). Receptors originate from a woman under 40 who had been exposed to COVID-19. Each CDR3 is given with its conserved first and last residue. The D gene is left open where the match is weak. A row's size may be missing; if present it is once, few, many or a size class.

DNA | CDR3 | size | J | V | D | length
TGTGCTAGTGGTTTTGTTCAGGGCCGGCGGGAGTCCAATGAGCAGTTCTTC | CASGFVQGRRESNEQFF | . | TRBJ2-1 | TRBV12-5 | TRBD2 | 17
TGTGCCTGGACCCCAGGGTTAGGAGTTAACACTGAAGCTTTCTTT | CAWTPGLGVNTEAFF | . | TRBJ1-1 | TRBV30 | . | 15
TGTGCCACCAGTGATCTTCTCAGGGACTACAATGAGCAGTTCTTC | CATSDLLRDYNEQFF | once | TRBJ2-1 | TRBV24-1 | . | 15
TGCGCCACCGGTTCAAGCGGCACAGATACGCAGTATTTT | CATGSSGTDTQYF | . | TRBJ2-3 | TRBV10-1 | . | 13
TGTGCCAGTAGTATAAAAGGGGGTCTAGTCTACGAGCAGTACTTC | CASSIKGGLVYEQYF | . | TRBJ2-7 | TRBV19 | . | 15
TGTGCCATCAGTGAGGGGACAAATTCCTACGAGCAGTACTTC | CAISEGTNSYEQYF | . | TRBJ2-7 | TRBV10-3 | . | 14
TGTGCCAGCAGCCCGGGACAGTCAAATTCACCCCTCCACTTT | CASSPGQSNSPLHF | . | TRBJ1-6 | TRBV4-2 | TRBD1 | 14
TGTGCCAGCAGCTTCGGAGAAGATAATAATGGATACAATGAGCAGTTCTTC | CASSFGEDNNGYNEQFF | . | TRBJ2-1 | TRBV7-3 | . | 17
TGTGCCAGCAGTGAGGCTGGACTGGGGTACTTC | CASSEAGLGYF | . | TRBJ2-7 | TRBV2 | . | 11
TGTGCCAGCAGTGAAGTCAGGCCAAACACTGAAGCTTTCTTT | CASSEVRPNTEAFF | . | TRBJ1-1 | TRBV6-1 | . | 14
TGTGCCAACAGCGGGAGCTCCTACAATGAGCAGTTCTTC | CANSGSSYNEQFF | . | TRBJ2-1 | TRBV10-3 | TRBD2 | 13
TGTGCCACCGGAATAGACAGGGGGTATTTTGGGAATGAGCAGTTCTTC | CATGIDRGYFGNEQFF | . | TRBJ2-1 | TRBV15 | TRBD1 | 16
TGTGCCAGCAGCAGTGGACTAGCGGGAGGTGGGTACGAGCAGTACTTC | CASSSGLAGGGYEQYF | . | TRBJ2-7 | TRBV11-1 | TRBD2 | 16
TGTGCCAGCAGTTACTCTGGGACAGGTACCTACGAGCAGTACTTC | CASSYSGTGTYEQYF | . | TRBJ2-7 | TRBV6-5 | TRBD1 | 15
TGTGCCAGCAGCTTGCTGGGACAGGGGTACTATGGCTACACCTTC | CASSLLGQGYYGYTF | . | TRBJ1-2 | TRBV5-6 | TRBD1 | 15
TGTGCCAGCTCAGCGGGACAGACAGTGAACACTGAAGCTTTCTTT | CASSAGQTVNTEAFF | . | TRBJ1-1 | TRBV18 | TRBD1 | 15
TGCACCAGCAGCGGACTCTTAAGCGGGAGGCCAGATACGCAGTATTTT | CTSSGLLSGRPDTQYF | few | TRBJ2-3 | TRBV1 | . | 16
TGTGCCAGCAGTCCCGGGACTAGCGGGAGCGTCGGGGAGCTGTTTTTT | CASSPGTSGSVGELFF | few | TRBJ2-2 | TRBV6-4 | TRBD2 | 16
TGCAGCGTCCGAAGCGGGAGGGCCTCGGGGACGCAGTATTTT | CSVRSGRASGTQYF | . | TRBJ2-3 | TRBV29-1 | TRBD2 | 14
TGTGCCAGCAGCCCGTATTCCTGGGGGCCGAGCTCCTACGAGCAGTACTTC | CASSPYSWGPSSYEQYF | . | TRBJ2-7 | TRBV28 | . | 17
TGTGCCAGCAGCCCCTCAGGGACAGTGAGAGGTGGCTACACCTTC | CASSPSGTVRGGYTF | few | TRBJ1-2 | TRBV7-9 | TRBD1 | 15
TGTGCCAGCAGTTTGACAGGGATCGTAGAGACCCAGTACTTC | CASSLTGIVETQYF | . | TRBJ2-5 | TRBV28 | TRBD1 | 14
TGTGCCAGCAGCCAAGAGCGGCAGAACTATGGCTACACCTTC | CASSQERQNYGYTF | few | TRBJ1-2 | TRBV3-1/TRBV3-2 | . | 14
TGTGCCAGCAGCTCGGGACAGATGTCTGAAGCTTTCTTT | CASSSGQMSEAFF | . | TRBJ1-1 | TRBV7-3 | TRBD1 | 13
TGTGCCAGCAGTTTGGGACTAGATACGCAGTATTTT | CASSLGLDTQYF | . | TRBJ2-3 | TRBV28 | . | 12
TGTGCCAGCAGTTACACTGGGACAGGGGATGAAAAACTGTTTTTT | CASSYTGTGDEKLFF | . | TRBJ1-4 | TRBV6-9 | TRBD1 | 15
TGTGCCAGCAGTCCCGCGGCAGGGGGCTCCTACGAGCAGTACTTC | CASSPAAGGSYEQYF | . | TRBJ2-7 | TRBV28 | TRBD1 | 15
TGTGCCAGCAGCTTAGAGGCGGGGACTAGTGACGAGCAGTACTTC | CASSLEAGTSDEQYF | . | TRBJ2-7 | TRBV11-2 | TRBD2 | 15
TGTGCCAGCGGACGACAGGGTTCAGAGGGCTACACCTTC | CASGRQGSEGYTF | . | TRBJ1-2 | TRBV27 | TRBD1 | 13
TGTGCCAGCAGCATAGCGCTGCGAGACTACACCTTC | CASSIALRDYTF | . | TRBJ1-2 | TRBV7-9 | . | 12
TGTGCCAGCAGCCCCGGGGATGGGCCCACTGAAGCTTTCTTT | CASSPGDGPTEAFF | once | TRBJ1-1 | TRBV11-3 | . | 14
TGTGCCAGCAGCCAGGGGTTATCGGCTCTTGGCTACACCTTC | CASSQGLSALGYTF | . | TRBJ1-2 | TRBV7-2 | . | 14
TGTGCCACCAGGGTCCTCTGGGAGCAGTACTTC | CATRVLWEQYF | . | TRBJ2-7 | TRBV19 | . | 11
TGCGCCAGCAGTCAAACCCAGCAAGACAGGGGTTACACTGAAGCTTTCTTT | CASSQTQQDRGYTEAFF | . | TRBJ1-1 | TRBV23-1 | TRBD1 | 17
TGTGCCAGCAGCGTTACTAGCGGGAGGGCCACAGATACGCAGTATTTT | CASSVTSGRATDTQYF | few | TRBJ2-3 | TRBV9 | TRBD2 | 16
TGTGCCAGCAGCGTAGCTACAGCGGGAGCCTCCTACAATGAGCAGTTCTTC | CASSVATAGASYNEQFF | . | TRBJ2-1 | TRBV9 | TRBD2 | 17
TGTGCCAGCAGCTTAGAAGGCAGGGGGAACACTGAAGCTTTCTTT | CASSLEGRGNTEAFF | . | TRBJ1-1 | TRBV11-3 | . | 15
TGTGCCAGCAGCTTAGAGGGCGGGGAGGGCTACGAGCAGTACTTC | CASSLEGGEGYEQYF | once | TRBJ2-7 | TRBV11-3 | TRBD2 | 15
TGTGCCAGCAGCTTAGATTCAGTACTAGCCGATACGAACACCGGGGAGCTGTTTTTT | CASSLDSVLADTNTGELFF | . | TRBJ2-2 | TRBV11-3 | . | 19
TGCAGCGTCGAGGGACAGGGGCCGGGAGGCTACACCTTC | CSVEGQGPGGYTF | . | TRBJ1-2 | TRBV29-1 | TRBD1 | 13
TGTGCCTGGAGTAACAGCTACGAGCAGTACTTC | CAWSNSYEQYF | . | TRBJ2-7 | TRBV30 | . | 11
TGTGCCAGTAGTCACCGGACAGGGGGCGTAGGCTATGGCTACACCTTC | CASSHRTGGVGYGYTF | . | TRBJ1-2 | TRBV19 | TRBD1 | 16
TGTGCCAGCAGCTTATCGACAGCTAGCAATGAGCAGTTCTTC | CASSLSTASNEQFF | . | TRBJ2-1 | TRBV7-2 | . | 14
TGTGCCAGCAGCGTACGGCAGGGAAGGGACGAGCAGTACTTC | CASSVRQGRDEQYF | . | TRBJ2-7 | TRBV9 | . | 14
TGTGCCACCTTTAGGAAGCTAGCGGGAGGATGGGGGGACAATGAGCAGTTCTTC | CATFRKLAGGWGDNEQFF | . | TRBJ2-1 | TRBV27 | TRBD2 | 18
TGTGCCAGCCGACTAGTCTATGGCTACACCTTC | CASRLVYGYTF | . | TRBJ1-2 | TRBV19 | . | 11
TGTGCCAGCAGCTTTGGGCGGGCGGTTAGCAATCAGCCCCAGCATTTT | CASSFGRAVSNQPQHF | once | TRBJ1-5 | TRBV5-6 | . | 16
TGTGCCAGCAGTTTAATTCGGTCAGGGCCACGCGAGCAGTACTTC | CASSLIRSGPREQYF | . | TRBJ2-7 | TRBV27 | . | 15